Below, one T cell receptor beta chain is given with its context. The antigen is not known. The TRB cDNA libraries were prepared by 5' RACE with UMI labels. TCRdb reworked the 5' RACE reads into one entry per CDR3 protein, no DNA. This sample's table has 150,000 or so distinct CDR3 sequences. The germline gives CDR1 SGHVS, CDR2 FNYEAQ. The CDR3 length is 15 residues. Naive cells were sorted as CD45RO-, CCR7+, CD27+ and CD95-. The data stem from a study of CXCR3-negative and CXCR3-positive naive CD8 T cells. Overall study results and limits: Similar TRBV-TRBJ usage was seen in naive cells (both CXCR3-negative and CXCR3-positive), but memory cells differed. Memory CD8+ cells showed much lower diversity, while both naive subsets displayed comparably high diversity. TRB CDR3 properties were used to infer TCR strength, and surface CD5 was comparable between naive subsets. More hydrophobic TRB CDR3s occurred in CXCR3-positive than in CXCR3-negative naive cells.

Sequencing used naive CXCR3+ CD8+ T cells from blood. This sample's subset: CD45RO-CCR7+CD27+CD95- naive CD8+ T cells expressing CXCR3 (TNR3+). The chain recombines TRBV7-6 with TRBJ2-1; without DNA, the TCRdb call of TRBD1 cannot be checked. The sequence was obtained from a human donor in good health. Some clones in this sample may be carry-over from other donors' samples. The CDR3 loop reads CASSLFPGDYNEQFF.